This entry lists 15 T cell receptor beta chains sequenced from one sample in a study of CD8+ T cells in alopecia areata. This sample's treatment: oral pan-JAK inhibitor, 5-10 mg twice daily. cDNA serving as the sequencing template came from extracted, reverse transcribed RNA. Generated by immunoSEQ multiplex PCR, the TCRdb table keeps only in-frame clones and is missing some. The sample consists of under 150,000 clones, about four fifths of them appearing once. The sample here was CD8+ T cells sorted from blood, taken at week 4, from a patient treated with tofacitinib. These TCRs come from a human donor with alopecia areata.

This chain links TRBV5-1 with TRBJ2-2; no definite D call. Trimming pared 4 bases from V and 3 bases from J, leaving 10 bases between. CDR1 is SGHRS, CDR2 YFSETQ, per germline. This CDR3 contains 14 residues. CDR3 protein: CASSEPSYTGELFF. In DNA, the CDR3 is TGCGCCAGCAGCGAACCTTCTTACACCGGGGAGCTGTTTTTT.

A few counts support this clone. The chain links TRBV5-4 to TRBJ2-3; 9 bases match TRBD2. After removal of 0 bases from V and 4 bases from J, the junction contained 6 bases not matched to a gene. Per germline, CDR1 SGHNT and CDR2 YYREEE (reference sequence). The CDR3 runs to 16 residues. Here the CDR3 DNA reads TGTGCCAGCAGCTTGGAGGGCAGCGGGGGGCCAGATACGCAGTATTTT. This sequence encodes CASSLEGSGGPDTQYF.

This clone was recorded at least ten times. The chain employs TRBV10-3 and TRBJ2-1, with D maybe TRBD2 (7 bases). Germline V gene sequence: CDR1 ENHRY, CDR2 SYGVKD. The length of the CDR3 is 15 residues. Trimming removed 6 bases from V and 7 bases from J, with 19 bases in between. The chain's CDR3 is CAISSVRGGPNEQFF. The CDR3 DNA follows: TGTGCCATCAGCTCCGTTAGGGGGGGCCCAAATGAGCAGTTCTTC.

This clone was seen a single time. This rearrangement joins TRBV30 to TRBJ2-5; a possible D gene is TRBD2 (5 bases). CDR3 length: 15 amino acids. Germline V lookup: CDR1 GTSNPN, CDR2 SVGIG (reference sequence). V was trimmed by 3 bases and J by 1 base, leaving 15 bases between them. As DNA, the CDR3 is TGTGCCTGGAGCCGGGGTGCGGGTCCCCAAGAGACCCAGTACTTC. It translates to CAWSRGAGPQETQYF.

J is TRBJ2-1 and V is TRBV2; 7 bases match TRBD1. The germline CDR1 and CDR2 sequences are SNHLY and FYNNEI. Trimming cost V 2 bases and J 5 bases; bases outside gene matches: 6. The CDR3 sequence is 15 residues long. CDR3 in amino acids: CASSEFGTEDNEQFF. The CDR3, as DNA: TGTGCCAGCAGTGAATTCGGGACAGAAGACAATGAGCAGTTCTTC.

J is TRBJ2-5 and V is TRBV7-2; D is perhaps TRBD1 (5 bases). With 5 bases removed from V and 1 base from J, the gap between germline ends came to 11 bases. The CDR3 spans 14 residues. Germline V CDR1 and CDR2: SGHTA, FQGNSA. CDR3 sequence: CASSHPTAQETQYF. DNA of the CDR3: TGTGCCAGCAGCCACCCGACAGCCCAAGAGACCCAGTACTTC.

J is TRBJ1-6 and V is TRBV4-3; TRBD1 is a possible D gene (5 bases). This CDR3 has 17 residues. The V and J ends lost 2 bases and 1 base respectively, with 12 bases between them. The germline CDR1 and CDR2 sequences are LGHNA and YSLEER. The CDR3 loop reads CASSQFRDPSYNSPLHF. The CDR3 DNA follows: TGCGCCAGCAGCCAATTCAGGGATCCGTCCTATAATTCACCCCTCCACTTT.

This chain uses TRBV27 with TRBJ1-2; tentatively, D is TRBD1 (6 bases). V was pared by 7 bases and J by 8 bases, with 17 bases between. The CDR3 spans 13 residues. The germline CDR1 and CDR2 sequences are MNHEY and SMNVEV (reference sequence). Written as DNA, the CDR3 is TGTGCCAGCACCGCAGGACGGGGGCGAGGCTACACCTTC. Protein sequence: CASTAGRGRGYTF.

The chain employs TRBV7-9 and TRBJ2-7; D is undetermined. CDR3 length: 13 amino acids. The V end was cut by 2 bases, the J end by 4 bases, with 9 bases between. The germline gives CDR1 SEHNR, CDR2 FQNEAQ (reference sequence). CDR3 residues: CASSLPSDYEQYF. The CDR3 region has the DNA TGTGCCAGCAGCTTACCCTCCGATTACGAGCAGTACTTC.

V usage is TRBV5-6 and J usage is TRBJ2-1; D may be TRBD1 or TRBD2 (5 bases each). This CDR3 contains 13 residues. Germline V gives CDR1 SGHDT, CDR2 YYEEEE. Deletions cut 2 bases from V and 5 bases from J, with 8 bases between. CDR3 coding DNA: TGTGCCAGCAGCTTCGGGACGAACAATGAGCAGTTCTTC. Translation gives CASSFGTNNEQFF.

This chain uses TRBV6-1 with TRBJ2-1; 8 bases match TRBD2. CDR1 and CDR2 from the germline V gene are MNHNS and SASEGT. With 4 bases clipped from V and 9 bases from J, the junction kept 17 bases outside the gene matches. This CDR3 comprises 17 residues. CDR3 sequence (DNA): TGTGCCAGCAGTGCCGAGGCCGGGACTAGTCTCCAAAGTGAGCAGTTCTTC. It codes for CASSAEAGTSLQSEQFF.

The chain couples TRBV14 to TRBJ1-2, with a possible D match to TRBD1 (6 bases). The CDR3 is made up of 12 amino acids. The germline CDR1 and CDR2 sequences are SGHDN and FVKESK. Trimming removed 4 bases from V and 7 bases from J, with 10 bases in between. The CDR3 is CASSPGTIGYTF. CDR3 sequence (DNA): TGTGCCAGCAGCCCCGGGACAATTGGCTACACCTTC.

The CDR3 coding sequence is TGTGCCAGCAGCCCTTCACCTGGACAGCTGTCCTACGAGCAGTACTTC. Protein product: CASSPSPGQLSYEQYF. The V and J genes are TRBV27 and TRBJ2-7; TRBD1 is a possible D gene (6 bases). V was trimmed by 6 bases and J by 1 base, leaving 19 bases between them. The CDR3 length is 16 residues. Germline loops: CDR1 MNHEY, CDR2 SMNVEV (reference sequence).

This clone was seen a few times. The chain uses TRBV5-1 and TRBJ2-7; D is undetermined. Germline V gives CDR1 SGHRS, CDR2 YFSETQ. The V gene lost 1 base and the J gene lost 0 bases, with 14 bases spanning the gap. This CDR3 comprises 16 residues. CDR3 loop: CASSLSSWRGSYEQYF. CDR3 nucleotides: TGCGCCAGCAGCTTGTCCTCCTGGAGAGGCTCCTACGAGCAGTACTTC.

J is TRBJ1-2 and V is TRBV27, with 10 bases lining up with TRBD1. The CDR3 covers 16 residues. Germline assignment: CDR1 MNHEY and CDR2 SMNVEV (reference sequence). Germline trimming cut 5 bases from V and 0 bases from J; bases unmatched to any gene: 6. The CDR3 sequence is CASSPLGTGANYGYTF. The CDR3 DNA reads as TGTGCCAGCAGTCCCTTGGGGACAGGGGCTAACTATGGCTACACCTTC.